These 20 T cell receptor beta chains originate from one sample sequenced in a study of CD8 T cells in ankylosing spondylitis. Study results and limitations: In ankylosing spondylitis blood, a motif of roughly eight highly homologous TCR beta variants appeared characteristic.

Their cognate antigens are unknown. MiXCR was run by TCRdb on the 5' RACE reads, yielding one entry per CDR3 protein. Among 400,000 to 450,000 distinct CDR3 sequences, roughly a sixth were seen once, and the ten largest hold about 0.94%. The sample was blood, either unsorted or a sorted T cell fraction (not recorded which). The receptors come from a male donor with ankylosing spondylitis.

The CDR3 loop reads CSARESGRADTQYF. The CDR3 DNA sequence: TGCAGTGCTCGCGAATCCGGAAGGGCAGATACGCAGTATTTT. The V and J genes are TRBV20-1 and TRBJ2-3, with no clear D. Germline V gene lookup returns CDR1 DFQATT and CDR2 SNEGSKA (reference sequence). This CDR3 is 14 amino acids long. Trimming cost V 5 bases and J 4 bases, with 16 bases left between them.

The rearrangement links TRBV3-1 to TRBJ2-7; D possibly corresponds to TRBD2 (6 bases). This CDR3 contains 14 residues. Germline V CDR1 and CDR2: LGHDT, YNNKEL (reference sequence). Trimming stripped 0 bases from V and 2 bases from J, with 8 bases between. The CDR3 reads CASSQEGLAYEQYF. In DNA form, the CDR3 reads TGTGCCAGCAGCCAAGAGGGACTCGCCTACGAGCAGTACTTC.

V is TRBV6-1 and J is TRBJ2-3; D is unclear. From germline, CDR1 is MNHNS and CDR2 SASEGT. This CDR3 has 14 amino acids. V was trimmed by 4 bases and J by 2 bases, leaving 10 bases between them. CDR3 coding DNA: TGTGCCAGCAGTGGAAGGGCCTCCACAGATACGCAGTATTTT. Residues: CASSGRASTDTQYF.

This chain joins TRBV5-1 and TRBJ2-7, with 11 bases matching TRBD1. In germline, CDR1 is SGHRS, CDR2 YFSETQ. J was trimmed by 2 bases and V by 4 bases; bases with no gene match: 8. This CDR3 is built from 16 residues. The CDR3 DNA follows: TGCGCCAGCAGCGAAGGACAGGGGGCCCTGGCCTACGAGCAGTACTTC. This sequence encodes CASSEGQGALAYEQYF.

This clonotype was counted many times. V usage is TRBV9 and J usage is TRBJ2-7; a weak D match, TRBD2 (6 bases). The CDR3 length is 14 residues. Germline V CDR1 and CDR2: SGDLS, YYNGEE. V was pared by 0 bases and J by 4 bases, with 11 bases between. The CDR3 DNA reads as TGTGCCAGCAGCGTAGTGGCTAGCGTATACGAGCAGTACTTC. Protein product: CASSVVASVYEQYF.

This clonotype was seen at least ten times. V and J are TRBV9 and TRBJ1-1; 12 bases line up with TRBD1. This CDR3 is built from 16 residues. Germline V gene data show CDR1 as SGDLS and CDR2 as YYNGEE. The V gene end was trimmed by 0 bases and the J gene end by 2 bases; junction bases not matched to a gene: 2. The CDR3 spells CASSVVGTGGNTEAFF. DNA for the CDR3: TGTGCCAGCAGCGTAGTGGGGACAGGGGGCAACACTGAAGCTTTCTTT.

This clonotype appeared many times. The rearrangement joins TRBV12-3 or TRBV12-4 to TRBJ2-7; 8 bases agree with TRBD1. The CDR3 is 16 residues long. J lost 1 base, V lost 4 bases, and 9 bases had no gene match. CDR3 sequence: CASSSKGQGRSYEQYF. CDR3 DNA sequence: TGTGCCAGCAGTTCGAAAGGACAGGGCCGTTCCTACGAGCAGTACTTC.

The chain carries TRBV5-1 and TRBJ2-7; 8 nucleotides match TRBD2. V was pared by 4 bases and J by 2 bases, with 11 bases of the junction left unmatched. The CDR3 consists of 16 residues. The germline V gene encodes CDR1 SGHRS and CDR2 YFSETQ. CDR3 in DNA: TGCGCCAGCAGCCTTAAGACTAGCGAGAGACCCTACGAGCAGTACTTC. Its protein product is CASSLKTSERPYEQYF.

The chain employs TRBV6-6 and TRBJ1-6, with D hard to call. Germline CDR1 is MNHNY and CDR2 is SVGAGI (reference sequence). Trimming cost V 5 bases and J 9 bases, with 8 bases left between them. This CDR3 spans 12 amino acids. The CDR3 loop is CASSRAFSPLHF. The CDR3 nucleotides read TGTGCCAGCAGTCGAGCCTTTTCACCCCTCCACTTT.

This clonotype was observed a handful of times. The chain is built from TRBV2 and TRBJ2-4, with TRBD2 matching over 13 bases. The V segment lost 7 bases and the J segment 1 base; nucleotides outside the gene matches: 4. The germline CDR1 and CDR2 sequences are SNHLY and FYNNEI. The length of the CDR3 is 16 residues. The DNA of the CDR3 is TGTGCCAGCACCCCGACTAGCGGGGGGGCCAAAAACATTCAGTACTTC. Its protein product is CASTPTSGGAKNIQYF.

This sequence joins TRBV7-2 and TRBJ2-1; a possible D gene is TRBD1 (6 bases). Trimming shortened V by 4 bases and J by 3 bases, and 10 bases separated the two germline ends. Germline V gene sequence: CDR1 SGHTA, CDR2 FQGNSA. CDR3 size: 14 residues. The CDR3 loop is CASSSRTVYNEQFF. DNA for the CDR3: TGTGCCAGCAGCTCCCGGACAGTCTACAATGAGCAGTTCTTC.

This clonotype was detected a few times. The rearrangement uses TRBV7-2 and TRBJ2-2; unclear D gene. The germline V and J ends were trimmed by 3 bases and 4 bases, with 9 bases remaining between them. The germline V gene encodes CDR1 SGHTA and CDR2 FQGNSA. CDR3 size: 14 residues. CDR3 coding DNA: TGTGCCAGCAGCTTGATTGGAACCACCGGGGAGCTGTTTTTT. The encoded protein is CASSLIGTTGELFF. Combining the CDR3 with reference TRBV7-2 and TRBJ2-2 gives the whole variable domain GAGVSQSPSNKVTEKGKDVELRCDPISGHTALYWYRQSLGQGLEFLIYFQGNSAPDKSGLPSDRFSAERTGGSVSTLTIQRTQQEDSAVYLCASSLIGTTGELFFGEGSRLTVL.

This clonotype has a single count. V is TRBV11-2 and J is TRBJ2-7; 7 bases align to TRBD1. The CDR3 covers 15 residues. CDR1 and CDR2 from the germline V gene are SGHAT and FQNNGV. V lost 5 bases, J lost 1 base, and 8 bases stayed unmatched. The CDR3 DNA sequence: TGTGCCAGCAGCCGCGTAAAGACAGGGTCCTACGAGCAGTACTTC. Its translation: CASSRVKTGSYEQYF.

Only a few counts were recorded for this clonotype. The V call is TRBV20-1, the J call TRBJ2-3, with D maybe TRBD2 (6 bases). This CDR3 spans 12 amino acids. CDR1 and CDR2 (germline): DFQATT, SNEGSKA (reference sequence). Trimming removed 5 bases from V and 3 bases from J, with 9 bases in between. The CDR3 bases are TGCAGTGCTCGACTAGGGACAGATACGCAGTATTTT. Translated: CSARLGTDTQYF.

This clonotype has ten or more counts. The chain carries TRBV27 and TRBJ2-5; 7 bases map to TRBD1. Trimming took 2 bases from V and 7 from J; bases not matched to a gene: 7. The CDR3 has 14 residues. CDR1 is MNHEY and CDR2 is SMNVEV in the germline V gene (reference sequence). The CDR3, as DNA: TGTGCCAGCAGTTTAGCTGAGACAGGGCGGACCCAGTACTTC. Protein sequence: CASSLAETGRTQYF.

This clonotype was detected only a few times. The rearrangement links TRBV18 to TRBJ2-1; perhaps D is TRBD1 or TRBD2 (5 bases each). The germline V gene has CDR1 KGHSH and CDR2 LQKENI. This CDR3 has 16 amino acids. Trimming stripped 0 bases from V and 9 bases from J, with 18 bases between. The CDR3 loop is CASSPPTGTNEGEQFF. DNA of the CDR3: TGTGCCAGCTCACCACCGACCGGGACGAATGAGGGTGAGCAGTTCTTC.

V is TRBV20-1 and J is TRBJ2-7; D is unresolved. CDR1 is DFQATT and CDR2 is SNEGSKA in the germline V gene (reference sequence). The V and J ends lost 2 bases and 5 bases respectively, with 10 bases between them. CDR3 length equals 12 residues. This CDR3 is CSARRLLDEQYF. The CDR3 bases are TGCAGTGCTAGACGCCTCCTCGACGAGCAGTACTTC.

Comment on this clonotype: Just one base apart from a much larger clone, this may be a read error. The chain joins TRBV11-2 to TRBJ2-6; the D is unclear. Trimming stripped 3 bases from V and 0 bases from J, with 3 bases between. The CDR3 loop spans 14 amino acids. Germline V CDR1 and CDR2: SGHAT, FQNNGV. For the CDR3, the DNA is TGTGCCAGCAGCTTTTACTCTGGGGCCAACGTCCTGACTTTC. It is translated as CASSFYSGANVLTF.

V and J are TRBV5-5 and TRBJ2-1; unclear D gene. With 4 bases removed from V and 5 bases from J, the gap between germline ends came to 10 bases. This CDR3 has 13 residues. Germline V lookup: CDR1 SGHKS, CDR2 YYEKEE (reference sequence). The DNA of the CDR3 is TGTGCCAGCAGCCAGGTGGGAAACAATGAGCAGTTCTTC. Its translation is CASSQVGNNEQFF.

A few counts support this clonotype. This chain joins TRBV12-3 or TRBV12-4 and TRBJ1-5; a weak D match, TRBD1 (5 bases). This CDR3 spans 15 amino acids. Trimming stripped 5 bases from V and 6 bases from J, with 17 bases between. DNA for the CDR3: TGTGCCAGCAGTCCCCAGGGCGGAGGGTTTCAGCCCCAGCATTTT. Translated, it gives CASSPQGGGFQPQHF.